This record covers a single T cell receptor beta chain. What it binds is unknown. Repertoires were generated with immunoSEQ multiplex PCR, while TCRdb's copy carries only in-frame clones and drops some. The sample lists 60,000 to 70,000 clones, approximately 78% seen once, with 1.6% in the top ten. The sample comes from a study of PD-L1 blockade in urothelial cancer. In the study overall: Median T cell yield per blood sample was 141,255 cells. The study, taken as a whole, reports: Tumor-linked clones in blood grew more by 3 weeks in durable-benefit patients.

The time point denotes: pretreatment peripheral blood. Each patient's cancer was a locally advanced or metastatic urothelial carcinoma. Each individual provided 1 to 8 samples (taken pretreatment and on-treatment). The V gene lost 3 bases and the J gene lost 2 bases, with 10 bases spanning the gap. CDR1 and CDR2 from the germline V gene are MDHEN and SYDVKM. The CDR3 consists of 14 residues. The sample was PBMCs, taken around atezolizumab (anti-PD-L1) treatment. This sequence was found in a man in his 70s with urothelial cancer. The chain is built from TRBV28 and TRBJ1-1; the D is unclear. The chain's CDR3 is CASSLRAENTEAFF. CDR3 nucleotide sequence: TGTGCCAGCAGTTTGAGAGCCGAAAACACTGAAGCTTTCTTT.